This entry features one T cell receptor beta chain sequence. The data originate from a study of T-cell reconstitution after alpha-beta-depleted transplantation in children. Unique molecular identifiers were incorporated during preparation of the TCRbeta library. Via MiXCR, TCRdb re-called the PCR reads, giving one row per CDR3 protein. In the table there are 550,000 to 800,000 distinct CDR3 sequences, about an eighth of which are singletons. The CDR3 is 17 amino acids. The germline gives CDR1 LNHNV, CDR2 YYDKDF (reference sequence). V was pared by 0 bases and J by 2 bases, with 7 bases of the junction left unmatched.

V usage is TRBV15 and J usage is TRBJ2-3; 8 bases align to TRBD2. This sequence originates from a girl aged 2-10 years with congenital amegakaryocytic thrombocytopenia, due to receive a stem cell transplant. The starting material was PBMCs, obtained before TCRalphabeta/CD19-depleted stem cell transplant. The CDR3 nucleotides are TGTGCCACCAGCAGAGAACTAGGTAGCGGGACCACAGATACGCAGTATTTT. The encoded protein is CATSRELGSGTTDTQYF.